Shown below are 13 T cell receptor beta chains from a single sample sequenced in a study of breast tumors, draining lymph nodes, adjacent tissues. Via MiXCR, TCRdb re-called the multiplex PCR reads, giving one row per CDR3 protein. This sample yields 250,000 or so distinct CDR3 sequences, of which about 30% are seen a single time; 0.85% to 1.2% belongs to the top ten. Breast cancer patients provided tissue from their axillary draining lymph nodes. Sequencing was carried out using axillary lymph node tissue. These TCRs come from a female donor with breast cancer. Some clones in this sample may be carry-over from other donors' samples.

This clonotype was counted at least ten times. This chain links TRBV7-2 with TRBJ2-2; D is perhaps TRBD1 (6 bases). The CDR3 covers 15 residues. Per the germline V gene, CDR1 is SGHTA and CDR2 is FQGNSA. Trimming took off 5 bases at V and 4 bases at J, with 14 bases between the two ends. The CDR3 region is CASSGGHGTTGELFF. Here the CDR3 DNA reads TGTGCCAGCAGCGGGGGACATGGAACCACCGGGGAGCTGTTTTTT.

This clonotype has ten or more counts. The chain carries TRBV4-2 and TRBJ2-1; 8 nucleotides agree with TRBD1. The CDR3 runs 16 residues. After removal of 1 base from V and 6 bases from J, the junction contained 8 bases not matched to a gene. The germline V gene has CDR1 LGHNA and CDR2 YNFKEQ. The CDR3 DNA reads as TGTGCCAGCAGCCAAGGGGAACTCGACAGGGGCAATGAGCAGTTCTTC. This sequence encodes CASSQGELDRGNEQFF.

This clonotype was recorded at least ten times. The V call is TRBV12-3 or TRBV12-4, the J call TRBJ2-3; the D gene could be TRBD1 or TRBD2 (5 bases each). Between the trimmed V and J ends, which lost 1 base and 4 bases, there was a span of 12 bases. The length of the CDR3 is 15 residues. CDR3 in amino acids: CASSLVSGTPDTQYF. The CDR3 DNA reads TGTGCCAGCAGTTTAGTTTCGGGGACGCCAGATACGCAGTATTTT.

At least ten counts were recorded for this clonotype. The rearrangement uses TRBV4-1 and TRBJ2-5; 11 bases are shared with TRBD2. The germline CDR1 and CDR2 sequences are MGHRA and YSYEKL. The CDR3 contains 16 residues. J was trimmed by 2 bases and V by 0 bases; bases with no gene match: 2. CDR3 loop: CASSQDPSGRQETQYF. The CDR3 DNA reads TGCGCCAGCAGCCAAGACCCTAGCGGGAGGCAAGAGACCCAGTACTTC.

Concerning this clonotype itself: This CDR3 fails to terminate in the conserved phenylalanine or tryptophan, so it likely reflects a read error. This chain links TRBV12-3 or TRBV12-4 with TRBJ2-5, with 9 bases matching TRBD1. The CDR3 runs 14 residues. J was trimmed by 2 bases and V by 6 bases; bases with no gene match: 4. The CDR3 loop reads CASSTDRGQETQYL. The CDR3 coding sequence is TGTGCCAGCAGCACGGACAGGGGACAAGAGACCCAGTACCTC.

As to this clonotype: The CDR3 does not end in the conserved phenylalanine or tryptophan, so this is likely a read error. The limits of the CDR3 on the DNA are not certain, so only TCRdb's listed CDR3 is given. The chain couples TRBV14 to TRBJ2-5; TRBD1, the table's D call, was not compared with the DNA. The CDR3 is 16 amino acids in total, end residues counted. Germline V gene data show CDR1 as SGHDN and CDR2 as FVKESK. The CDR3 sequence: CASSQVGTGPLVTRAG.

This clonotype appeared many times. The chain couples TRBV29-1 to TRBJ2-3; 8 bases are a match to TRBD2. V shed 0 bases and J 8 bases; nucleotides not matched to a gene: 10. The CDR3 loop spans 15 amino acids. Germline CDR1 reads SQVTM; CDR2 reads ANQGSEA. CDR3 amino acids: CSVEDGAGGGGTQYF. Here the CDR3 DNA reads TGCAGCGTTGAAGATGGGGCGGGAGGAGGTGGTACGCAGTATTTT.

The CDR3 DNA sequence: TGTGCCTGGAGTTCGGGACAGGCGGCTAATGAAAAACTGTTTTTT. This translates into CAWSSGQAANEKLFF. The chain is built from TRBV30 and TRBJ1-4, with 8 bases identical to TRBD1. V lost 2 bases to trimming and J lost 3 bases; unmatched junction nucleotides: 5. This CDR3 region has 15 residues. The germline CDR1 and CDR2 sequences are GTSNPN and SVGIG (reference sequence).

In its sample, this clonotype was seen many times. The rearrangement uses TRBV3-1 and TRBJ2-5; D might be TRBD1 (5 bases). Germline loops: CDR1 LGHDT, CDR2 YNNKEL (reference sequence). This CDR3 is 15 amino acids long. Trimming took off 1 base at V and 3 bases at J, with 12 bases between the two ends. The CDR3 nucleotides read TGTGCCAGCAGCCAAGCTGTCAGGGTGGAAGAGACCCAGTACTTC. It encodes CASSQAVRVEETQYF.

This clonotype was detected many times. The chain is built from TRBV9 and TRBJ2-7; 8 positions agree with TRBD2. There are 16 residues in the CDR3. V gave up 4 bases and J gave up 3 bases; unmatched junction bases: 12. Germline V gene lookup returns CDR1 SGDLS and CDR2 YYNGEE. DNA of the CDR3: TGTGCCAGCAGCCCCGGTAGGACTAGCCTGGACTACGAGCAGTACTTC. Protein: CASSPGRTSLDYEQYF.

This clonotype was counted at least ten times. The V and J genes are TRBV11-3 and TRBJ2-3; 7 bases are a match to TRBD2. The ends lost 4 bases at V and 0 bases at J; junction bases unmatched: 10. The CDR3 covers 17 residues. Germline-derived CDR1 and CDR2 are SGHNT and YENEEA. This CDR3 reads CASSWGRGGGSTDTQYF. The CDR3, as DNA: TGTGCCAGCAGCTGGGGGAGGGGCGGAGGAAGCACAGATACGCAGTATTTT.

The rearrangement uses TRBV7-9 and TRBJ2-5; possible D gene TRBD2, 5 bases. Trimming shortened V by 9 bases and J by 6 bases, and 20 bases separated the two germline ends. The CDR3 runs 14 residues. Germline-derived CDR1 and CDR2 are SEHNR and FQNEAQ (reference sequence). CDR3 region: CASQFGSSYKTQYF. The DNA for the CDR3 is TGTGCCAGTCAATTTGGGAGCTCCTATAAGACCCAGTACTTC.

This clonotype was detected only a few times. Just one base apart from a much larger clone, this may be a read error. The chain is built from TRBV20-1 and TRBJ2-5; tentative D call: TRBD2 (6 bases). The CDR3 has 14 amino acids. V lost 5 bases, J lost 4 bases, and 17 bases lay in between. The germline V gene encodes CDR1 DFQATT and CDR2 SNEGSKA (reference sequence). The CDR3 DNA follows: TGCAGTGCTGCAAGGAGGGTCAAACGAGAGACCCAGTACTTC. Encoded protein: CSAARRVKRETQYF.